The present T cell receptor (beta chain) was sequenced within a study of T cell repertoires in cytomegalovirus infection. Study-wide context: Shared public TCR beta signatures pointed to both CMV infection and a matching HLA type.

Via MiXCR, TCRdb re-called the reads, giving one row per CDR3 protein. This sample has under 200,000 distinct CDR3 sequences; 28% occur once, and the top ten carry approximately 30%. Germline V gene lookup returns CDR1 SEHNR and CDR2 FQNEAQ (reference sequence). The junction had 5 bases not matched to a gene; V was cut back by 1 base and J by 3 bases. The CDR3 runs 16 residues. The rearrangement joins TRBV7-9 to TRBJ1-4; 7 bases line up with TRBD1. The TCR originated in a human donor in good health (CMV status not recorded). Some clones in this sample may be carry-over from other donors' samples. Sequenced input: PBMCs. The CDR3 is CASSLVSGTANEKLFF. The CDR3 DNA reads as TGTGCCAGCAGCTTAGTTTCCGGGACAGCTAATGAAAAACTGTTTTTT.